The 25 T cell receptor beta chains presented below share a single source sample, sequenced in a study of blood T cell repertoires in COVID-19 (dated by TCRdb to about 2020). The library was generated by the immunoSEQ multiplex PCR assay. Sourced from immuneACCESS, this table was stored by TCRdb with only in-frame sequences that have V and J called. A share of the clones is absent; for the studies checked, an unresolved V gene accounts for under half, and the remainder has no known explanation. Recorded for this sample are around 450,000 clones; about 92% of them occurred a single time. The ten largest make up less than 0.75% of the sample. The material sequenced was PBMCs or T cells enriched from blood (not recorded which). These receptors came from a man between 18 and 29 years old who had recovered from COVID-19.

V gene TRBV24-1 combines with J gene TRBJ2-1; 11 positions match TRBD2. V trimming: 3 bases; J trimming: 1 base; junction bases outside the gene matches: 4. The CDR3 is made up of 17 amino acids. The V gene's germline CDR1 is KGHDR and CDR2 SFDVKD. Written as DNA, the CDR3 is TGTGCCACCAGTGATGATAGACTAGCGGGGTCCTACAATGAGCAGTTCTTC. It specifies CATSDDRLAGSYNEQFF.

For the CDR3, the DNA is TGTGCGGCGGGGGGTTCTAATCAGCCCCAGCATTTT. Protein product: CAAGGSNQPQHF. The chain uses TRBV30 and TRBJ1-5; D perhaps matches TRBD1 (5 bases). Germline lookup yields CDR1 GTSNPN and CDR2 SVGIG (reference sequence). This CDR3 is 12 amino acids long.

The gene calls are TRBV5-1 and TRBJ1-4; D is ambiguous. The CDR3 loop spans 14 amino acids. Germline V CDR1 and CDR2: SGHRS, YFSETQ. V lost 0 bases, J lost 2 bases, and 5 bases lay in between. The CDR3 DNA reads TGCGCCAGCAGCTTGGGAGGGACTAATGAAAAACTGTTTTTT. This gives the protein CASSLGGTNEKLFF. Full variable domain (missing parts from reference TRBV5-1 and TRBJ1-4): KAGVTQTPRYLIKTRGQQVTLSCSPISGHRSVSWYQQTPGQGLQFLFEYFSETQRNKGNFPGRFSGRQFSNSRSEMNVSTLELGDSALYLCASSLGGTNEKLFFGSGTQLSVL.

The chain is built from TRBV28 and TRBJ1-2, with D possibly matching TRBD1 (5 bases). The CDR3 length is 16 residues. The V gene's germline CDR1 is MDHEN and CDR2 SYDVKM. V gave up 5 bases and J gave up 7 bases, with 23 bases separating them. In DNA, the CDR3 is TGTGCCAGCAGTCCGACCTTCGGACAAGGGGTGGCTGGCTACACCTTC. Residues: CASSPTFGQGVAGYTF.

This clone turned up a few times. V gene TRBV19 combines with J gene TRBJ1-2; 7 bases are a match to TRBD1. In germline, CDR1 is LNHDA, CDR2 SQIVND (reference sequence). The CDR3 is 15 residues long. V was clipped by 9 bases and J by 4 bases; unmatched bases: 14. The CDR3 is CARTRQGSRSYGYTF. CDR3 DNA: TGTGCCAGGACTCGACAGGGCTCGAGGAGCTATGGCTACACCTTC. The full variable domain, with the rest looked up from reference TRBV19 and TRBJ1-2, is DGGITQSPKYLFRKEGQNVTLSCEQNLNHDAMYWYRQDPGQGLRLIYYSQIVNDFQKGDIAEGYSVSREKKESFPLTVTSAQKNPTAFYLCARTRQGSRSYGYTFGSGTRLTVV.

The chain is built from TRBV28 and TRBJ1-5, with 8 nucleotides matching TRBD1. Looked up from germline, CDR1 is MDHEN and CDR2 is SYDVKM. V lost 1 base and J lost 5; bases outside the gene matches: 1. This CDR3 comprises 14 residues. In DNA form, the CDR3 reads TGTGCCAGCAGTTTATTCAGGGGGCATCAGCCCCAGCATTTT. Residues: CASSLFRGHQPQHF.

The chain is built from TRBV5-4 and TRBJ1-6; D gene ambiguous. Germline CDR1 and CDR2: SGHNT and YYREEE (reference sequence). The CDR3 has 17 residues. With 4 bases removed from V and 0 bases from J, the gap between germline ends came to 14 bases. This CDR3 is CASSDTGGSSYNSPLHF. In DNA, the CDR3 is TGTGCCAGCAGCGATACTGGCGGCAGCTCCTATAATTCACCCCTCCACTTT. Together with reference TRBV5-4 and TRBJ1-6, the CDR3 gives the full variable domain: ETGVTQSPTHLIKTRGQQVTLRCSSQSGHNTVSWYQQALGQGPQFIFQYYREEENGRGNFPPRFSGLQFPNYSSELNVNALELDDSALYLCASSDTGGSSYNSPLHFGNGTRLTVT.

The chain recombines TRBV28 with TRBJ2-7; TRBD1 matches 7 bases. The CDR3 runs 13 residues. Per the germline V gene, CDR1 is MDHEN and CDR2 is SYDVKM. The ends lost 6 bases at V and 6 bases at J; junction bases unmatched: 8. The DNA for the CDR3 is TGTGCCAGCAGACAAGGAGCAGGGGGCGAGCAGTACTTC. It yields the protein CASRQGAGGEQYF.

The chain recombines TRBV13 with TRBJ2-1, with a possible D match to TRBD2 (6 bases). The CDR3 is made up of 15 amino acids. The germline V and J ends were trimmed by 1 base and 1 base, with 8 bases remaining between them. CDR1 is PRHDT, CDR2 FYEKMQ, per germline (reference sequence). As DNA, the CDR3 is TGTGCCAGCAGCTTAGAGGGACTGTCCTACAATGAGCAGTTCTTC. Protein product: CASSLEGLSYNEQFF.

The rearrangement joins TRBV12-1 to TRBJ1-1. TRBV12-1 is assigned pseudogene status. This CDR3 comprises 14 residues. Here the CDR3 DNA reads TGTGCCAGCAGCTTCCGGGACGCCCCACGGGGGGCTTTCTTT. Amino acid sequence: CASSFRDAPRGAFF.

The chain uses TRBV5-4 and TRBJ2-1; TRBD2 agrees at 14 bases. The CDR3 contains 17 residues. Trimming at V came to 0 bases and at J to 8 bases, leaving 7 bases not matched to a gene. Germline V gives CDR1 SGHNT, CDR2 YYREEE (reference sequence). The CDR3 protein is CASSLGTSGRSSYEQFF. The CDR3 nucleotides read TGTGCCAGCAGCTTGGGGACTAGCGGGAGGAGTAGCTATGAGCAGTTCTTC.

The rearrangement joins TRBV11-2 to TRBJ2-6; possible D gene TRBD1, 5 bases. Looked up from germline, CDR1 is SGHAT and CDR2 is FQNNGV. This CDR3 has 16 residues. Between the trimmed V and J ends, which lost 1 base and 2 bases, there was a span of 9 bases. CDR3 DNA sequence: TGTGCCAGCAGCTTAGGCAGGGCCCCTGGGGCCAACGTCCTGACTTTC. This gives the protein CASSLGRAPGANVLTF.

V usage is TRBV30 and J usage is TRBJ1-1; 7 bases are a match to TRBD1. J was trimmed by 7 bases and V by 2 bases; bases with no gene match: 10. Germline-derived CDR1 and CDR2 are GTSNPN and SVGIG (reference sequence). The CDR3 runs to 14 residues. In nucleotides, the CDR3 is TGTGCCTGGAGTAAAGTAACGGACAGGCTTGAAGCTTTCTTT. It yields the protein CAWSKVTDRLEAFF.

The gene calls are TRBV9 and TRBJ1-2; D gene uncertain. V was cut by 4 bases and J by 8 bases, with 18 bases left in between. The CDR3 is 14 residues long. Germline CDR1 SGDLS, CDR2 YYNGEE. CDR3 nucleotide sequence: TGTGCCAGCAGCCCATTTTTAGCCGTCGGGGGCTACACCTTC. Translated: CASSPFLAVGGYTF.

The rearrangement links TRBV19 to TRBJ1-2, with 7 nucleotides matching TRBD1. Germline CDR1 is LNHDA and CDR2 is SQIVND (reference sequence). Losses at the gene ends were 3 bases for V and 8 bases for J; bases not matched to a gene: 9. The CDR3 covers 14 residues. CDR3 sequence reads: CASSILGTAEGYTF. The DNA of the CDR3 is TGTGCCAGTAGTATCCTAGGGACAGCCGAGGGCTACACCTTC.

The gene calls are TRBV12-3 or TRBV12-4 and TRBJ1-1; 10 nucleotides line up with TRBD1. The CDR3 has 13 residues. Germline trimming cut 6 bases from V and 7 bases from J; bases unmatched to any gene: 5. The CDR3 nucleotides are TGTGCCAGCAGGACAGGGGGCAGCGGTGAAGCTTTCTTT. It codes for CASRTGGSGEAFF.

J is TRBJ2-7 and V is TRBV18; 10 positions agree with TRBD1. The germline V gene encodes CDR1 KGHSH and CDR2 LQKENI. Trimming removed 0 bases from V and 3 bases from J; junction bases left unmatched: 11. This CDR3 has 18 amino acids. For the CDR3, the DNA is TGTGCCAGCTCACCACCTACGGGAGGACAGGGGGAGCGCTACGAGCAGTACTTC. Protein sequence: CASSPPTGGQGERYEQYF. The full variable domain, with the rest looked up from reference TRBV18 and TRBJ2-7, is NAGVMQNPRHLVRRRGQEARLRCSPMKGHSHVYWYRQLPEEGLKFMVYLQKENIIDESGMPKERFSAEFPKEGPSILRIQQVVRGDSAAYFCASSPPTGGQGERYEQYFGPGTRLTVT.

V usage is TRBV7-9 and J usage is TRBJ2-1; a weak D match, TRBD2 (6 bases). CDR3 size: 15 residues. Germline lookup yields CDR1 SEHNR and CDR2 FQNEAQ (reference sequence). V was pared by 5 bases and J by 3 bases, with 14 bases between. Here the CDR3 reads CASSTDGRLYNEQFF. CDR3 coding DNA: TGTGCCAGCAGCACAGACGGGAGACTCTACAATGAGCAGTTCTTC.

The chain couples TRBV12-3 or TRBV12-4 to TRBJ1-2, with unresolved D. Trimming removed 7 bases at V and 4 bases at J, with 13 bases between. The CDR3 runs 13 residues. CDR3 DNA: TGTGCCAGCAACCTGGACTCCTCCTATGGCTACACCTTC. This translates into CASNLDSSYGYTF.

The rearrangement uses TRBV10-3 and TRBJ2-1, with 7 positions matching TRBD2. Germline lookup yields CDR1 ENHRY and CDR2 SYGVKD. Germline trimming cut 10 bases from V and 6 bases from J; bases unmatched to any gene: 9. The length of the CDR3 is 13 residues. The CDR3 DNA reads as TGTGCCACCTGGACTAGTGACCGCAATGAGCAGTTCTTC. Its protein product is CATWTSDRNEQFF.

The V gene is TRBV2, the J gene TRBJ1-3; weak D call: TRBD1 (6 bases). This CDR3 has 12 amino acids. V lost 2 bases and J 7 bases, leaving 6 bases between the germline ends. Germline lookup yields CDR1 SNHLY and CDR2 FYNNEI. The CDR3 coding sequence is TGTGCCAGCAGTGAAAGGGGGAACACCATATATTTT. Protein: CASSERGNTIYF.

A single count supports this clone. The V call is TRBV5-1, the J call TRBJ2-5; 8 positions match TRBD2. Germline V CDR1 and CDR2: SGHRS, YFSETQ. CDR3 length: 14 amino acids. The V gene end was trimmed by 7 bases and the J gene end by 2 bases; junction bases not matched to a gene: 7. Written as DNA, the CDR3 is TGCGCCAGCGCCCGGGGGGGTGTACAAGAGACCCAGTACTTC. Its translation is CASARGGVQETQYF.

The CDR3 loop is CASAGAGTENEKLFF. CDR3 DNA: TGTGCCAGCGCTGGAGCCGGGACAGAAAATGAAAAACTGTTTTTT. The rearrangement uses TRBV28 and TRBJ1-4; 7 nucleotides match TRBD1. Trimming took 8 bases from V and 5 from J; bases not matched to a gene: 11. Germline loops: CDR1 MDHEN, CDR2 SYDVKM. The CDR3 runs 15 residues. The whole variable domain, filled in from reference TRBV28 and TRBJ1-4, reads DVKVTQSSRYLVKRTGEKVFLECVQDMDHENMFWYRQDPGLGLRLIYFSYDVKMKEKGDIPEGYSVSREKKERFSLILESASTNQTSMYLCASAGAGTENEKLFFGSGTQLSVL.

This sequence joins TRBV11-3 and TRBJ2-5; weak D call: TRBD2 (7 bases). V lost 0 bases and J lost 4, with 15 bases in between. Germline-derived CDR1 and CDR2 are SGHNT and YENEEA. This CDR3 has 16 residues. CDR3 coding DNA: TGTGCCAGCAGCTTAGATTCCGTAGGGGGGGTAGAGACCCAGTACTTC. Translation: CASSLDSVGGVETQYF.

The V and J genes are TRBV3-1 (or the pseudogene TRBV3-2) and TRBJ1-4, with no clear D. This CDR3 has 13 residues. Germline CDR1 is LGHDT and CDR2 is YNNKEL (reference sequence). Trimming took 0 bases from V and 12 from J, leaving 11 bases between them. CDR3 amino acids: CASSQDLREELFF. For the CDR3, the DNA is TGTGCCAGCAGCCAAGACCTCCGGGAGGAACTGTTTTTT.